The rows below give T cell receptor beta chains drawn from one sample of a study of PD-L1 blockade in urothelial cancer. Assay used: immunoSEQ multiplex PCR; TCRdb lists only in-frame clones, some missing. Of approximately 100,000 clones listed, 91% are singletons. The specimen was PBMCs, collected around atezolizumab (anti-PD-L1) treatment. These receptors were obtained from a woman of 80 years or more with urothelial cancer. Each CDR3 is given with its conserved first and last residue. The order of the fields is J gene, CDR3 length, V gene, clone size, D gene, CDR3 protein, CDR3 DNA. D genes are given only for firm matches. The size entry is marked missing in some rows and otherwise reads once, few, many or a size class.

J: TRBJ2-7; length: 15; V: TRBV5-1; size: once; D: TRBD2; CDR3: CASNTAGDTSYEQYF; DNA: TGCGCCAGCAACACCGCGGGAGATACCTCCTACGAGCAGTACTTC
J: TRBJ1-1; length: 14; V: TRBV11-2; size: once; D: NA; CDR3: CASSYGQQNTEAFF; DNA: TGTGCCAGCAGCTACGGACAGCAGAACACTGAAGCTTTCTTT
J: TRBJ2-2; length: 14; V: TRBV6-1; size: NA; D: TRBD1; CDR3: CASTRTGNTGELFF; DNA: TGTGCCAGCACGAGGACAGGGAACACCGGGGAGCTGTTTTTT
J: TRBJ2-1; length: 14; V: TRBV7-9; size: NA; D: NA; CDR3: CASSFETSGNEQFF; DNA: TGTGCCAGCAGCTTTGAGACTAGTGGGAATGAGCAGTTCTTC
J: TRBJ2-7; length: 13; V: TRBV6-1; size: once; D: TRBD2; CDR3: CASSEASGYEQYF; DNA: TGTGCCAGCAGTGAGGCTAGCGGATACGAGCAGTACTTC
J: TRBJ2-3; length: 15; V: TRBV5-1; size: NA; D: TRBD2; CDR3: CASSLSSGNTDTQYF; DNA: TGCGCCAGCAGCCTCTCTAGCGGAAACACAGATACGCAGTATTTT
J: TRBJ1-5; length: 16; V: TRBV19; size: few; D: TRBD1; CDR3: CASSIPGGTGRLPQHF; DNA: TGTGCCAGTAGTATACCGGGTGGGACAGGGAGGTTGCCCCAGCATTTT
J: TRBJ1-2; length: 14; V: TRBV5-1; size: NA; D: NA; CDR3: CASNLNLGSGGYTF; DNA: TGCGCCAGCAACCTAAACTTAGGAAGCGGGGGCTACACCTTC
J: TRBJ2-3; length: 12; V: TRBV4-1; size: once; D: NA; CDR3: CASSQGLNTQYF; DNA: TGCGCCAGCAGCCAAGGTCTAAATACGCAGTATTTT
J: TRBJ1-2; length: 13; V: TRBV5-1; size: NA; D: NA; CDR3: CASTYAGANGYTF; DNA: TGCGCCAGCACTTACGCGGGGGCAAACGGCTACACCTTC
J: TRBJ1-1; length: 12; V: TRBV29-1; size: NA; D: TRBD1; CDR3: CSVDRGDTEAFF; DNA: TGCAGCGTCGACAGGGGCGACACTGAAGCTTTCTTT
J: TRBJ2-1; length: 15; V: TRBV5-1; size: NA; D: TRBD2; CDR3: CASSLVPGRAKEQFF; DNA: TGCGCCAGCAGCTTGGTCCCCGGGAGGGCCAAGGAGCAGTTCTTC
J: TRBJ2-7; length: 15; V: TRBV5-6; size: NA; D: TRBD1; CDR3: CASSFGTGRSYEQYF; DNA: TGTGCCAGCAGCTTTGGGACAGGAAGGAGTTACGAGCAGTACTTC
J: TRBJ1-5; length: 15; V: TRBV18; size: once; D: NA; CDR3: CASSPQGGGNQPQHF; DNA: TGTGCCAGCTCACCTCAAGGCGGGGGCAATCAGCCCCAGCATTTT
J: TRBJ2-7; length: 14; V: TRBV19; size: NA; D: TRBD2; CDR3: CASSLSGRAAEQYF; DNA: TGTGCCAGTAGCTTGAGCGGGAGGGCGGCCGAGCAGTACTTC
J: TRBJ2-1; length: 13; V: TRBV6-7; size: few; D: NA; CDR3: CASSYSQGDEQFF; DNA: TGTGCCAGCAGTTACTCCCAGGGCGATGAGCAGTTCTTC
J: TRBJ2-3; length: 16; V: TRBV15; size: NA; D: TRBD2; CDR3: CATSREAGGRGDTQYF; DNA: TGTGCCACCAGCAGAGAGGCGGGAGGGCGCGGAGATACGCAGTATTTT
J: TRBJ1-1; length: 19; V: TRBV21-1; size: NA; D: NA; CDR3: CARRAGLVREWKENTEAFF; DNA: TGTGCCAGGCGCGCGGGTTTGGTGCGGGAGTGGAAAGAGAACACTGAAGCTTTCTTT
J: TRBJ2-1; length: 11; V: TRBV29-1; size: once; D: NA; CDR3: CSVEGVHEQFF; DNA: TGCAGCGTTGAGGGCGTGCATGAGCAGTTCTTC
J: TRBJ2-3; length: 12; V: TRBV13; size: NA; D: NA; CDR3: CASSPTADTQYF; DNA: TGTGCCAGCAGCCCCACGGCAGATACGCAGTATTTT
J: TRBJ1-1; length: 13; V: TRBV18; size: NA; D: TRBD1; CDR3: CASSRGTVTEAFF; DNA: TGTGCCAGCTCACGGGGGACAGTCACTGAAGCTTTCTTT
J: TRBJ2-3; length: 14; V: TRBV7-9; size: NA; D: NA; CDR3: CASSLGTSTDTQYF; DNA: TGTGCCAGCAGCTTAGGGACAAGCACAGATACGCAGTATTTT
J: TRBJ2-1; length: 13; V: TRBV2; size: NA; D: TRBD1; CDR3: CASSRQGYNEQFF; DNA: TGTGCCAGCAGTCGACAGGGATACAATGAGCAGTTCTTC
J: TRBJ1-1; length: 13; V: TRBV7-3; size: NA; D: NA; CDR3: CASSPTGGTEAFF; DNA: TGTGCCAGCAGCCCTACGGGGGGCACTGAAGCTTTCTTT
J: TRBJ2-7; length: 13; V: TRBV2; size: NA; D: TRBD1; CDR3: CASSGGQGREQYF; DNA: TGTGCCAGCTCTGGGGGACAGGGAAGGGAGCAGTACTTC
J: TRBJ1-1; length: 15; V: TRBV5-8; size: NA; D: NA; CDR3: CASSEDVWGGTEAFF; DNA: TGTGCCAGCAGCGAGGATGTGTGGGGCGGCACTGAAGCTTTCTTT
J: TRBJ2-3; length: 14; V: TRBV5-1; size: NA; D: TRBD1; CDR3: CASSLGQGADTQYF; DNA: TGCGCCAGCAGCTTGGGTCAGGGGGCAGATACGCAGTATTTT
J: TRBJ2-1; length: 13; V: TRBV6-6; size: NA; D: TRBD1; CDR3: CASRSDRDNEQFF; DNA: TGTGCCAGCAGATCGGACAGGGACAATGAGCAGTTCTTC
J: TRBJ2-1; length: 17; V: TRBV5-1; size: NA; D: TRBD2; CDR3: CASSFSGTSGRAGEQFF; DNA: TGCGCCAGCAGCTTCTCCGGGACTAGCGGGAGGGCCGGTGAGCAGTTCTTC
J: TRBJ1-1; length: 13; V: TRBV5-4; size: NA; D: NA; CDR3: CASSLDRNTEAFF; DNA: TGTGCCAGCAGCCTAGATCGGAACACTGAAGCTTTCTTT
J: TRBJ1-4; length: 15; V: TRBV15; size: NA; D: TRBD1; CDR3: CATSGKDRGREKLFF; DNA: TGTGCCACCAGCGGGAAGGACAGGGGGCGTGAAAAACTGTTTTTT
J: TRBJ2-7; length: 16; V: TRBV18; size: NA; D: TRBD2; CDR3: CASSPQRLAGVGEQYF; DNA: TGTGCCAGCTCACCACAGCGGCTAGCGGGAGTCGGAGAGCAGTACTTC
J: TRBJ1-1; length: 13; V: TRBV6-6; size: NA; D: NA; CDR3: CASIFDGGTEAFF; DNA: TGTGCCAGCATCTTCGACGGGGGCACTGAAGCTTTCTTT
J: TRBJ2-1; length: 14; V: TRBV5-4; size: NA; D: NA; CDR3: CASSSRRDQIEQFF; DNA: TGTGCCAGCAGCTCCCGGCGGGACCAGATTGAGCAGTTCTTC
J: TRBJ1-2; length: 13; V: TRBV2; size: NA; D: TRBD1; CDR3: CASRQGAMNGYTF; DNA: TGTGCCAGCAGACAGGGGGCGATGAATGGCTACACCTTC
J: TRBJ2-5; length: 14; V: TRBV19; size: NA; D: TRBD1; CDR3: CASSTTGGGETQYF; DNA: TGTGCCAGTAGTACGACAGGGGGCGGTGAGACCCAGTACTTC
J: TRBJ1-1; length: 14; V: TRBV6-5; size: NA; D: NA; CDR3: CASSYSGRNTEAFF; DNA: TGTGCCAGCAGTTACTCTGGCAGGAACACTGAAGCTTTCTTT
J: TRBJ2-3; length: 16; V: TRBV28; size: NA; D: NA; CDR3: CASSPPAGAGTDTQYF; DNA: TGTGCCAGCAGTCCCCCCGCGGGGGCCGGCACAGATACGCAGTATTTT
J: TRBJ1-2; length: 14; V: TRBV19; size: few; D: NA; CDR3: CASSMWRQIYGYTF; DNA: TGTGCCAGTAGTATGTGGCGACAGATCTATGGCTACACCTTC
J: TRBJ1-2; length: 12; V: TRBV7-2; size: NA; D: NA; CDR3: CASSLEAGGYTF; DNA: TGTGCCAGCAGCTTAGAGGCGGGTGGCTACACCTTC